This is a list of T cell receptor beta chains from one sample in a study of human T cells and chemical hapten exposure. TCRdb reprocessed the RACE reads with MiXCR, giving one entry per CDR3 protein. The sample shows around 340,000 distinct CDR3 sequences, approximately 6.3% of them seen only once. The sequenced sample was whole blood, obtained in connection with sensitization to the hapten diphenylcyclopropenone (DPC). The receptors stem from a woman under 30 with alopecia areata. Some clones in this sample may be carry-over from other donors' samples. CDR3s include the opening cysteine and the closing phenylalanine or tryptophan. D genes are given only for firm matches. A row's size may be missing; if present it is once, few, many or a size class.

V gene: TRBV7-2; clone size: -; J gene: TRBJ1-4; D gene: -; CDR3 DNA: TGTGCCAGCAGCCGAGCTCTGGGGGCGGATGAAAAACTGTTTTTT; CDR3 protein: CASSRALGADEKLFF
V gene: TRBV28; clone size: few; J gene: TRBJ2-2; D gene: -; CDR3 DNA: TGTGCCAGCACAAGGCGAGCCGGGGAGCTGTTTTTT; CDR3 protein: CASTRRAGELFF
V gene: TRBV6-2/TRBV6-3; clone size: many; J gene: TRBJ1-1; D gene: -; CDR3 DNA: TGTGCCAGCAGTTTATCATCGACTGAAGCTTTCTTT; CDR3 protein: CASSLSSTEAFF
V gene: TRBV6-2/TRBV6-3; clone size: many; J gene: TRBJ2-3; D gene: TRBD2; CDR3 DNA: TGTGCCAGCACCTCCTCCCCTCTAATCAGCGGGAAGAAGGGAAATACGCAGTATTTT; CDR3 protein: CASTSSPLISGKKGNTQYF
V gene: TRBV5-4; clone size: few; J gene: TRBJ2-3; D gene: -; CDR3 DNA: TGTGCCAGCAGCGGACCCCGGTGGCATACGCAGTATTTT; CDR3 protein: CASSGPRWHTQYF
V gene: TRBV9; clone size: many; J gene: TRBJ1-1; D gene: -; CDR3 DNA: TGTGCCAGCAGCGCCTGGACAGTCATGAACACTGAAGCTTTCTTT; CDR3 protein: CASSAWTVMNTEAFF
V gene: TRBV6-6; clone size: few; J gene: TRBJ2-7; D gene: TRBD1; CDR3 DNA: TGTGCCAGCTCCCCCTGGGCAGGGGGTTCCTACGAGCAGTACTTC; CDR3 protein: CASSPWAGGSYEQYF
V gene: TRBV6-2/TRBV6-3; clone size: many; J gene: TRBJ1-5; D gene: -; CDR3 DNA: TGTGCCAGCAGTCCGAGAGATCAGCCCCAGCATTTT; CDR3 protein: CASSPRDQPQHF
V gene: TRBV20-1; clone size: few; J gene: TRBJ2-3; D gene: -; CDR3 DNA: TGCAGTGCTAGCCAACAGGGAACCACAGATACGCAGTATTTT; CDR3 protein: CSASQQGTTDTQYF
V gene: TRBV7-9; clone size: many; J gene: TRBJ2-3; D gene: TRBD2; CDR3 DNA: TGTGCCAGCAGCTTTGGACTAGCAGATACGCAGTATTTT; CDR3 protein: CASSFGLADTQYF
V gene: TRBV7-6; clone size: -; J gene: TRBJ2-5; D gene: -; CDR3 DNA: TGTGCCAGCAGCTACGCTCCCCAAGAGACCCAGTACTTC; CDR3 protein: CASSYAPQETQYF
V gene: TRBV10-3; clone size: many; J gene: TRBJ2-7; D gene: TRBD2; CDR3 DNA: TGTGCCATCAGTTCGGGTAGCGGGGCCGTTGAGCAGTACTTC; CDR3 protein: CAISSGSGAVEQYF
V gene: TRBV6-6; clone size: few; J gene: TRBJ1-4; D gene: TRBD1; CDR3 DNA: TGTGCCAGCAGTTACGGGACAGGGGGCTCAACTAATGAAAAACTGTTTTTT; CDR3 protein: CASSYGTGGSTNEKLFF
V gene: TRBV13; clone size: many; J gene: TRBJ2-3; D gene: TRBD2; CDR3 DNA: TGTGCCAGCAGCCACGCCACTAGCGGGGGACCCATCCCCCGAGATACGCAGTATTTT; CDR3 protein: CASSHATSGGPIPRDTQYF
V gene: TRBV7-3; clone size: many; J gene: TRBJ2-6; D gene: -; CDR3 DNA: TGTGCCAGCAGCTTAATAGGGGGCTCTGGGGCCAACGTCCTGACTTTC; CDR3 protein: CASSLIGGSGANVLTF
V gene: TRBV27; clone size: many; J gene: TRBJ2-1; D gene: -; CDR3 DNA: TGTGCCAGCAGTTCACCGGTGGGCGGGAACGGCAATGAGCAGTTCTTC; CDR3 protein: CASSSPVGGNGNEQFF
V gene: TRBV27; clone size: few; J gene: TRBJ2-3; D gene: -; CDR3 DNA: TGTGCCAGCAGTTTATCTATCCGGGCCACGCAGTATTTT; CDR3 protein: CASSLSIRATQYF
V gene: TRBV4-1; clone size: few; J gene: TRBJ1-5; D gene: TRBD1; CDR3 DNA: TGCGCCAGCAGCCAACAGGGGCAGGGGGGCAATCAGCCCCAGCATTTT; CDR3 protein: CASSQQGQGGNQPQHF
V gene: TRBV2; clone size: few; J gene: TRBJ2-3; D gene: TRBD1; CDR3 DNA: TGTGCCAGCAGTGCGCAGGGGGATGATACGCAGTATTTT; CDR3 protein: CASSAQGDDTQYF
V gene: TRBV10-3; clone size: -; J gene: TRBJ1-2; D gene: -; CDR3 DNA: TGTGCCATCAACCCCGGTCTGCAGGGCGATGGCTACACCTTC; CDR3 protein: CAINPGLQGDGYTF
V gene: TRBV6-5; clone size: few; J gene: TRBJ1-2; D gene: TRBD1; CDR3 DNA: TGTGCCAGACAGGGGGCTTTGGACTATGGCTACACCTTC; CDR3 protein: CARQGALDYGYTF
V gene: TRBV6-5; clone size: few; J gene: TRBJ1-1; D gene: TRBD1; CDR3 DNA: TGTGCCAGCAGACACGACAGGGGTGAAACTGAAGCTTTCTTT; CDR3 protein: CASRHDRGETEAFF
V gene: TRBV20-1; clone size: -; J gene: TRBJ1-5; D gene: -; CDR3 DNA: TGCAGTGGGAGTAGACCCAATCAGCCCCAGCATTTT; CDR3 protein: CSGSRPNQPQHF
V gene: TRBV11-3; clone size: many; J gene: TRBJ2-3; D gene: -; CDR3 DNA: TGTGCCAGCAGCTTACTTGCGGAAGATACGCAGTATTTT; CDR3 protein: CASSLLAEDTQYF
V gene: TRBV2; clone size: few; J gene: TRBJ1-6; D gene: -; CDR3 DNA: TGTGCCAGCAGTGAAGATAATTCACCCCTCCACTTT; CDR3 protein: CASSEDNSPLHF
V gene: TRBV20-1; clone size: -; J gene: TRBJ2-7; D gene: -; CDR3 DNA: TGCAGTGTTGGGGTATTCAACGAGCAGTACTTC; CDR3 protein: CSVGVFNEQYF
V gene: TRBV19; clone size: many; J gene: TRBJ2-5; D gene: -; CDR3 DNA: TGTGCCAGTAGTACACCGGGGGATGAGACCCAGTACTTC; CDR3 protein: CASSTPGDETQYF
V gene: TRBV7-8; clone size: many; J gene: TRBJ1-1; D gene: -; CDR3 DNA: TGTGCCAGCAGCTTAGGAAAAACTGAAGCTTTCTTT; CDR3 protein: CASSLGKTEAFF
V gene: TRBV3-1; clone size: few; J gene: TRBJ2-1; D gene: -; CDR3 DNA: TGTGCCAGCAGCCAAGATCCCGGATGGTTCAGCTTCTTC; CDR3 protein: CASSQDPGWFSFF
V gene: TRBV27; clone size: many; J gene: TRBJ2-5; D gene: -; CDR3 DNA: TGTGCCAGCATGGGGGAACAAGAGACCCAGTACTTC; CDR3 protein: CASMGEQETQYF
V gene: TRBV6-2/TRBV6-3; clone size: -; J gene: TRBJ1-1; D gene: -; CDR3 DNA: TGTGCCAGCAGACTAACAATGAACACTGAAGCTTTCTTT; CDR3 protein: CASRLTMNTEAFF
V gene: TRBV6-2/TRBV6-3; clone size: few; J gene: TRBJ1-1; D gene: TRBD1; CDR3 DNA: TGTGCCAGCAGTCACAGGGGCGAGTCCACTGAAGCTTTCTTT; CDR3 protein: CASSHRGESTEAFF
V gene: TRBV4-3; clone size: many; J gene: TRBJ2-3; D gene: TRBD2; CDR3 DNA: TGCGCCAGCAGCCACGGGACTAGCTCTAGCACAGATACGCAGTATTTT; CDR3 protein: CASSHGTSSSTDTQYF
V gene: TRBV4-2; clone size: -; J gene: TRBJ1-1; D gene: -; CDR3 DNA: TGTGCCAGCAGCCAAGAGAAAGGGGGCACTGAAGCTTTCTTT; CDR3 protein: CASSQEKGGTEAFF
V gene: TRBV6-5; clone size: few; J gene: TRBJ1-2; D gene: TRBD1; CDR3 DNA: TGTGCCAGCAGTCGTACAGGGGGGGAAAGTCGTGGCTACACCTTC; CDR3 protein: CASSRTGGESRGYTF
V gene: TRBV27; clone size: few; J gene: TRBJ1-1; D gene: TRBD1; CDR3 DNA: TGTGCCAGCAGCCGCAGGGGGCAAACTGAAGCTTTCTTT; CDR3 protein: CASSRRGQTEAFF
V gene: TRBV20-1; clone size: few; J gene: TRBJ2-3; D gene: TRBD2; CDR3 DNA: TGCAGTGCTCGGGGGGTAGCGGGGACAGATACGCAGTATTTT; CDR3 protein: CSARGVAGTDTQYF
V gene: TRBV7-9; clone size: few; J gene: TRBJ2-3; D gene: TRBD2; CDR3 DNA: TGTGCCAGCAGTCCTGGACTAGATGGAGATACGCAGTATTTT; CDR3 protein: CASSPGLDGDTQYF
V gene: TRBV7-9; clone size: -; J gene: TRBJ2-5; D gene: TRBD1; CDR3 DNA: TGTGCCAGCAGCAAGGACAGGGGGCTAGAGACCCAGTACTTC; CDR3 protein: CASSKDRGLETQYF
V gene: TRBV5-4; clone size: -; J gene: TRBJ1-5; D gene: TRBD1; CDR3 DNA: TGTGCCAGCAGCTTGGAGGGGGCGCGGCAGCCCCAGCATTTT; CDR3 protein: CASSLEGARQPQHF
V gene: TRBV7-2; clone size: few; J gene: TRBJ2-2; D gene: -; CDR3 DNA: TGTGCCAGCAGCTCCCAGGAGGGGACCGGGGAGCTGTTTTTT; CDR3 protein: CASSSQEGTGELFF
V gene: TRBV20-1; clone size: few; J gene: TRBJ2-3; D gene: -; CDR3 DNA: TGCAGTGTTCCACCGGGTCGAACTTTATACACAGATACGCAGTATTTT; CDR3 protein: CSVPPGRTLYTDTQYF
V gene: TRBV10-3; clone size: many; J gene: TRBJ2-5; D gene: -; CDR3 DNA: TGTGCCATCAGTGCCAGACATAACCAAGAGACCCAGTACTTC; CDR3 protein: CAISARHNQETQYF
V gene: TRBV4-3; clone size: many; J gene: TRBJ2-7; D gene: -; CDR3 DNA: TGCGCCAGCAGCCAAGATCCGGGCGAGTCCTACGAGCAGTACTTC; CDR3 protein: CASSQDPGESYEQYF
V gene: TRBV5-1; clone size: few; J gene: TRBJ2-6; D gene: -; CDR3 DNA: TGCGCCAGCAGCTTAGGGTTCGGCGCTGGGGCCAACGTCCTGACTTTC; CDR3 protein: CASSLGFGAGANVLTF
V gene: TRBV12-3/TRBV12-4; clone size: many; J gene: TRBJ2-7; D gene: -; CDR3 DNA: TGTGCCAGCACCAGCTCCCAAGAATACGAGCAGTACTTC; CDR3 protein: CASTSSQEYEQYF
V gene: TRBV18; clone size: -; J gene: TRBJ1-4; D gene: TRBD1; CDR3 DNA: TGTGCCAGCTCACTCGGGACAGGATTGGCTGAAAAACTGTTTTTT; CDR3 protein: CASSLGTGLAEKLFF
V gene: TRBV27; clone size: -; J gene: TRBJ2-7; D gene: -; CDR3 DNA: TGTGCCAGCAGAGATTTCGGTCAGGGGACCTACGAGCAGTACTTC; CDR3 protein: CASRDFGQGTYEQYF